The source of this T cell receptor (beta chain) is a study of early T cells in non-severe SARS-CoV-2 infection (dated by TCRdb to the early 2020s). For context, the study as a whole: Because TCR sequencing relied on bulk RNA taken from unsorted whole blood, pairing of alpha and beta chains was not possible. Overall results and qualifications from the work: Matching against VDJdb was skewed toward anti-spike CD8 responses, likely underestimated virus-specific expansions, and missed private and CD4 specificities.

This clonotype has ten or more counts. This clone's antigen is unknown. No much larger clone exists at a distance of one base, and base qualities are not known. The study was a case-control design nested within a healthcare worker cohort in London, UK, with weekly nasopharyngeal swab PCR tests and blood sampling. Between 23 and 31 March 2020, the week of the UK lockdown, healthcare workers were enrolled and then followed up weekly for as long as 16 weeks. In the germline V gene, CDR1 corresponds to SGHTA and CDR2 to FQGNSA. The CDR3 has 15 amino acids, counting the end cysteine and phenylalanine. The retained sequence is limited to the CDR3, 45 bases, with the frame set at the first base. V and J are truncated by 3 bases and 2 bases respectively, leaving an intervening sequence of 11 bases. Library prep was done by 5' RACE. Sequenced using a NextSeq 500. In the TCR library protocol, unique molecular identifiers were attached to individual cDNA molecules to correct for PCR bias and sequencing error. Both TCR alpha and beta chains were sequenced, and tight co-correlation was observed between alpha and beta sequence abundances in each sample. From the authors' description of their analysis: Decombinator V4 was used to annotate the V gene, J gene and CDR3 of the TCR sequences. Expanded TCRs were defined as changing significantly between any two time points under a Poisson model with p below 0.0001. TCR abundances were normalised to the total number of TCRs sequenced in each sample and reported as counts per million. TRAV1-2 paired with TRAJ12, TRAJ20 or TRAJ33 defined MAIT TCRs, while TRAV10 paired with TRAJ18 defined iNKT TCRs. VDJdb, accessed on 1 November 2021, was searched for TCRs annotated for CMV, EBV and SARS-CoV-2, and TCRs annotated for more than one antigen were excluded. Starting from the raw public reads, TCRdb applied fastp trimming at Q25, assembled clones with MiXCR and retained in-frame beta chains. Rows matching on CDR3 protein sequence are summarized as one entry with the most common DNA and genes. The V and J calls here are based on TCRdb, not the publication. The sample table records over 20,000 distinct CDR3 sequences; around 5% of these occur just once. Of the sample, around 4% is held by the ten largest clones.

Input material: whole blood. The chain links TRBV7-2 with TRBJ1-5; the D gene assignment is ambiguous. The TCR was taken from an adult who was a healthcare worker with PCR-confirmed SARS-CoV-2 infection or an uninfected control (not recorded which). CDR3 reads: CASSLGGRGNQPQHF. The nucleotide sequence reads TGTGCCAGCAGCTTGGGAGGACGGGGCAATCAGCCCCAGCATTTT.